These 30 T cell receptor beta chains originate from one sample sequenced in a study of immune evolution from preneoplasia to lung adenocarcinoma. Repertoires were generated with immunoSEQ multiplex PCR, while TCRdb's copy carries only in-frame clones and drops some. The sample contains 9,000 to 13,000 clones, more than 70% of which appear only once. What was sequenced was FFPE normal lung tissue adjacent to the tumor. These receptors originate from a person between 60 and 70 years old with lung adenocarcinoma. Some clones in this sample may be carry-over from other donors' samples.

The chain links TRBV4-2 to TRBJ2-4; 13 bases agree with TRBD2. The V gene's germline CDR1 is LGHNA and CDR2 YNFKEQ. V was pared by 4 bases and J by 8 bases, with 8 bases of the junction left unmatched. The length of the CDR3 is 16 residues. CDR3 residues: CASSRTSGRAADIQYF. CDR3 nucleotides: TGTGCCAGCAGCCGCACTAGCGGGAGGGCCGCGGACATTCAGTACTTC.

This chain joins TRBV6-1 and TRBJ2-2; maybe TRBD1 (6 bases). This CDR3 contains 14 residues. Trimming pared 8 bases from V and 6 bases from J, leaving 16 bases between. Germline loops: CDR1 MNHNS, CDR2 SASEGT. In DNA, the CDR3 is TGTGCCAGCCAGGGGACGGAATACGCCGGGGAGCTGTTTTTT. Its translation: CASQGTEYAGELFF.

The CDR3 here is CASTYQTLGGSNEQFF. CDR3 sequence (DNA): TGTGCCAGCACCTACCAGACGTTGGGAGGGTCCAATGAGCAGTTCTTC. This chain links TRBV11-2 with TRBJ2-1; 7 bases match TRBD2. The germline V gene encodes CDR1 SGHAT and CDR2 FQNNGV. This CDR3 region has 16 residues. Trimming removed 7 bases from V and 6 bases from J; junction bases left unmatched: 15.

The V gene is TRBV6-6, the J gene TRBJ1-5; D is possibly TRBD1 (6 bases). Per germline, CDR1 MNHNY and CDR2 SVGAGI (reference sequence). V lost 5 bases, J lost 4 bases, and 15 bases lay in between. The length of the CDR3 is 15 residues. CDR3 sequence (DNA): TGTGCCAGCAGTCCCCCGAATACAGGGAATCAGCCCCAGCATTTT. Residues: CASSPPNTGNQPQHF.

The chain has TRBV30 and TRBJ2-7; TRBD2 aligns across 10 bases. CDR3 length equals 16 residues. V lost 4 bases, J lost 9 bases, and 18 bases stayed unmatched. CDR1 is GTSNPN, CDR2 SVGIG, per germline (reference sequence). The CDR3: CAWTRRRTSGPPGQYF. The CDR3 DNA is TGTGCCTGGACCCGCCGTAGGACTAGCGGCCCTCCCGGGCAGTACTTC.

The chain is built from TRBV7-9 and TRBJ2-5, with 12 positions matching TRBD1. Losses at the gene ends were 4 bases for V and 5 bases for J; bases not matched to a gene: 5. This CDR3 is 15 amino acids long. Per germline, CDR1 SEHNR and CDR2 FQNEAQ (reference sequence). The CDR3 here is CASSSGTGGFETQYF. The CDR3 DNA follows: TGTGCCAGCAGCTCCGGGACAGGGGGCTTCGAGACCCAGTACTTC.

The chain employs TRBV29-1 and TRBJ2-3; 12 bases line up with TRBD2. CDR3 length: 15 amino acids. Germline V gene data show CDR1 as SQVTM and CDR2 as ANQGSEA. With 4 bases clipped from V and 6 bases from J, the junction kept 8 bases outside the gene matches. This CDR3 reads CSVGLTSGSPDTQYF. In nucleotides, the CDR3 is TGCAGCGTTGGATTGACTAGCGGGAGCCCCGATACGCAGTATTTT.

This clone was recorded a few times. This chain's CDR3 is CASSLGRSDTQYF. CDR3 sequence (DNA): TGTGCCAGCAGCTTGGGACGGTCAGATACGCAGTATTTT. The V and J genes are TRBV5-5 and TRBJ2-3; no definite D call. The CDR3 has 13 amino acids. Germline assignment: CDR1 SGHKS and CDR2 YYEKEE (reference sequence). The V end was cut by 0 bases, the J end by 4 bases, with 6 bases between.

The V and J genes are TRBV10-3 and TRBJ1-1, with D maybe TRBD1 (5 bases). CDR1 and CDR2 (germline): ENHRY, SYGVKD. This CDR3 has 13 amino acids. V lost 8 bases to trimming and J lost 5 bases, with 15 bases between them. CDR3 sequence: CAIGSGGVTEAFF. The CDR3 region has the DNA TGTGCCATCGGATCGGGGGGGGTTACTGAAGCTTTCTTT.

This chain links TRBV29-1 with TRBJ2-3; the D gene is possibly TRBD1 (6 bases). The ends were cut back, 4 bases at V and 5 bases at J, with 10 bases in the middle. The CDR3 loop spans 12 amino acids. Germline V gene sequence: CDR1 SQVTM, CDR2 ANQGSEA. The CDR3 region is CSVVRTEDTQYF. Here the CDR3 DNA reads TGCAGCGTTGTTCGGACAGAAGATACGCAGTATTTT.

The gene calls are TRBV5-1 and TRBJ1-5; TRBD1 agrees at 7 bases. This CDR3 comprises 17 residues. Germline-derived CDR1 and CDR2 are SGHRS and YFSETQ. V lost 4 bases to trimming and J lost 0 bases; unmatched junction nucleotides: 10. The CDR3 sequence: CASSDRDRPYSNQPQHF. In nucleotides, the CDR3 is TGCGCCAGCAGCGACCGGGACAGACCCTATAGCAATCAGCCCCAGCATTTT.

The chain joins TRBV28 to TRBJ1-5, with 8 bases lining up with TRBD1. Germline V gene data show CDR1 as MDHEN and CDR2 as SYDVKM. V lost 6 bases and J lost 5; bases outside the gene matches: 24. The CDR3 is 20 amino acids. The CDR3 DNA follows: TGTGCCAGCAGCCCTTTTATCAGTGGCAGGGGGCGGCCGATTTATCAGCCCCAGCATTTT. Translated, it gives CASSPFISGRGRPIYQPQHF.

The rearrangement links TRBV10-2 to TRBJ2-2; TRBD1 is a possible D gene (5 bases). V lost 3 bases and J 7 bases, leaving 12 bases between the germline ends. Germline CDR1 and CDR2: WSHSY and SAAADI. The CDR3 is made up of 14 amino acids. CDR3 in DNA: TGCGCCAGCAGTGACCCGGAAAGGGGCGGGGAGCTGTTTTTT. This encodes CASSDPERGGELFF.

The chain uses TRBV28 and TRBJ2-1; TRBD2 matches 12 bases. V trimming: 6 bases; J trimming: 9 bases; junction bases outside the gene matches: 12. This CDR3 spans 16 amino acids. CDR1 MDHEN and CDR2 SYDVKM come from the germline V gene. CDR3 sequence reads: CASRSNRLAGVSEQFF. In DNA, the CDR3 is TGTGCCAGCAGATCCAATCGACTAGCGGGAGTTTCTGAGCAGTTCTTC.

The chain is built from TRBV4-2 and TRBJ2-2, with a tentative D call TRBD2 (6 bases). The CDR3 runs to 16 residues. In germline, CDR1 is LGHNA, CDR2 YNFKEQ. Trimming pared 4 bases from V and 0 bases from J, leaving 12 bases between. CDR3 region: CASSPSGTSNTGELFF. CDR3 coding DNA: TGTGCCAGCAGCCCTTCCGGGACTTCGAACACCGGGGAGCTGTTTTTT.

V is TRBV30 and J is TRBJ2-5; 7 nucleotides match TRBD2. Germline CDR1 is GTSNPN and CDR2 is SVGIG (reference sequence). The ends lost 2 bases at V and 5 bases at J; junction bases unmatched: 11. CDR3 length: 15 residues. As DNA, the CDR3 is TGTGCCTGGAGTCCTTTGGGAGGGTCCCAGGAGACCCAGTACTTC. Amino acid sequence: CAWSPLGGSQETQYF.

In its sample, this clone ranks as large. The chain uses TRBV7-2 and TRBJ2-7; the D gene is possibly TRBD2 (5 bases). This CDR3 has 13 amino acids. V dropped 8 bases and J dropped 4 bases, with 15 bases sitting between them. Germline values: CDR1 SGHTA, CDR2 FQGNSA. The CDR3 bases are TGTGCCAGCGGGGAGAGGCCGGGGTACGAGCAGTACTTC. This codes for CASGERPGYEQYF.

This clone was seen only a few times. V and J are TRBV27 and TRBJ2-7; the match to TRBD2 covers 8 bases. Germline lookup yields CDR1 MNHEY and CDR2 SMNVEV (reference sequence). V lost 5 bases and J lost 2; bases outside the gene matches: 8. This CDR3 is built from 15 residues. The CDR3 DNA reads as TGTGCCAGCAGTAACAGCGGGAGTGGGACCTACGAGCAGTACTTC. This codes for CASSNSGSGTYEQYF.

The chain combines TRBV2 with TRBJ2-1, with D maybe TRBD2 (5 bases). The CDR3 is 12 residues long. V shed 5 bases and J shed 6 bases, with 8 bases lying between them. Germline V gives CDR1 SNHLY, CDR2 FYNNEI. CDR3 region: CASSPLVNEQFF. CDR3 sequence (DNA): TGTGCCAGCAGTCCACTAGTCAATGAGCAGTTCTTC.

V gene TRBV5-6 combines with J gene TRBJ2-2; maybe TRBD2 (7 bases). Germline loops: CDR1 SGHDT, CDR2 YYEEEE. The CDR3 runs to 16 residues. V was trimmed by 1 base and J by 5 bases, leaving 15 bases between them. The CDR3 coding sequence is TGTGCCAGCAGCTTGTTGGGGGCGCGGGGGACCGGGGAGCTGTTTTTT. Protein product: CASSLLGARGTGELFF. Drawing the rest from reference TRBV5-6 and TRBJ2-2, the complete variable domain is DAGVTQSPTHLIKTRGQQVTLRCSPKSGHDTVSWYQQALGQGPQFIFQYYEEEERQRGNFPDRFSGHQFPNYSSELNVNALLLGDSALYLCASSLLGARGTGELFFGEGSRLTVL.

The CDR3 DNA follows: TGTGCCAGCTCACTCCAGGGGGCCGGGGAGCTGTTTTTT. This sequence encodes CASSLQGAGELFF. The chain joins TRBV18 to TRBJ2-2; 7 nucleotides match TRBD1. After removal of 4 bases from V and 6 bases from J, the junction contained 2 bases not matched to a gene. The CDR3 runs to 13 residues. The germline V gene encodes CDR1 KGHSH and CDR2 LQKENI.

The chain combines TRBV4-1 with TRBJ1-3; no definite D call. The V gene lost 7 bases and the J gene lost 3 bases, with 10 bases spanning the gap. Germline CDR1 is MGHRA and CDR2 is YSYEKL. This CDR3 comprises 13 residues. The CDR3 loop reads CASTLAVGNTIYF. The CDR3 bases are TGCGCCAGCACGTTGGCGGTTGGAAACACCATATATTTT.

This clone was recorded a few times. The V call is TRBV5-5, the J call TRBJ2-6; tentative D call: TRBD1 (5 bases). The V end was cut by 3 bases, the J end by 4 bases, with 8 bases between. This CDR3 is 14 amino acids long. Germline lookup yields CDR1 SGHKS and CDR2 YYEKEE (reference sequence). The CDR3, as DNA: TGTGCCAGCAGCTCGGCAGGGGGGGCCAACGTCCTGACTTTC. Translated: CASSSAGGANVLTF.

The V and J genes are TRBV10-3 and TRBJ2-1, with D tentatively TRBD2 (6 bases). Between the trimmed V and J ends, which lost 6 bases and 3 bases, there was a span of 9 bases. The CDR3 contains 13 residues. The germline V gene has CDR1 ENHRY and CDR2 SYGVKD. CDR3 sequence reads: CAISPTSYNEQFF. In DNA, the CDR3 is TGTGCCATCAGCCCGACTAGCTACAATGAGCAGTTCTTC.

The chain carries TRBV6-1 and TRBJ2-7, with 12 bases aligning to TRBD1. The ends lost 2 bases at V and 4 bases at J; junction bases unmatched: 3. The CDR3 runs 15 residues. CDR1 MNHNS and CDR2 SASEGT come from the germline V gene. The CDR3 loop reads CASSELGQGAYEQYF. In DNA, the CDR3 is TGTGCCAGCAGTGAATTGGGACAGGGGGCATACGAGCAGTACTTC.

V gene TRBV5-1 combines with J gene TRBJ2-3, with 15 bases fitting TRBD2. The CDR3 is 19 amino acids. The germline gives CDR1 SGHRS, CDR2 YFSETQ. V trimming: 1 base; J trimming: 1 base; junction bases outside the gene matches: 7. The CDR3 here is CASSLTGLAGGIGTDTQYF. In DNA form, the CDR3 reads TGCGCCAGCAGCTTGACTGGACTAGCGGGAGGGATTGGCACAGATACGCAGTATTTT.

The CDR3, as DNA: TGTGCCACCAGCCCACTCGACAGGGCGGGCACTGAAGCTTTCTTT. It is translated as CATSPLDRAGTEAFF. V gene TRBV15 combines with J gene TRBJ1-1; 7 nucleotides align to TRBD1. Germline values: CDR1 LNHNV, CDR2 YYDKDF (reference sequence). V lost 5 bases and J lost 4; bases outside the gene matches: 10. This CDR3 comprises 15 residues.

Concerning this clone itself: Within the sample, other DNA sequences also encode this same CDR3. V and J are TRBV2 and TRBJ2-7; 7 positions agree with TRBD1. Germline CDR1 SNHLY, CDR2 FYNNEI. V trimming: 5 bases; J trimming: 3 bases; junction bases outside the gene matches: 1. The CDR3 is made up of 12 amino acids. Here the CDR3 reads CASSRDSYEQYF. The CDR3 coding sequence is TGTGCCAGCAGTAGGGACAGCTACGAGCAGTACTTC.

This chain connects TRBV5-8 to TRBJ1-5; 9 positions match TRBD1. The CDR3 is 17 amino acids. Unmatched junction bases numbered 17, after V lost 0 bases and J lost 13 bases. Germline CDR1 and CDR2: SGHTS and YDEGEE. CDR3 sequence (DNA): TGTGCCAGCAGCTTGGGTAGCGTGGGACAGGGAGCCACCGGACAGCATTTT. Its translation is CASSLGSVGQGATGQHF.

The V call is TRBV19, the J call TRBJ2-3; D is possibly TRBD2 (6 bases). Trimming shortened V by 3 bases and J by 2 bases, and 18 bases separated the two germline ends. The CDR3 covers 17 residues. Germline CDR1 is LNHDA and CDR2 is SQIVND (reference sequence). CDR3 sequence (DNA): TGTGCCAGTAGTATTGCTCCCGCGGGATCACTCACAGATACGCAGTATTTT. Its translation is CASSIAPAGSLTDTQYF.